Following are 28 T cell receptor beta chains from one sample sequenced in a study of post-analysis software for immune sequencing data (dated by TCRdb to 2014 to 2015). The research as a whole found: Four or five TRBV segments, including TRBV5-6, TRBV5-1 and TRBV20-1, were significantly more frequent in patients than controls.

The method behind the library was PCR. The instrument was an Illumina HiSeq 2500. Unique molecular identifiers were incorporated into TCR beta cDNA libraries to reduce PCR and sequencing biases. TCRdb cleaned the public reads at Q25 with fastp, built clones with MiXCR and kept in-frame beta chains. Rows merge per CDR3 protein into single entries with the most common DNA and genes. The sample table contains about 380,000 distinct CDR3 sequences; only one count was recorded for around 33% of them. About an eighth of the sample is taken by the ten largest. The antigens these receptors bind are not known. Material for sequencing was blood. These receptors were collected from a girl under 18 with multiple sclerosis.

This sequence joins TRBV6-6 and TRBJ2-7, with a weak D call TRBD1 (5 bases). V was pared by 4 bases and J by 2 bases, with 18 bases between. Germline loops: CDR1 MNHNY, CDR2 SVGAGI (reference sequence). This CDR3 spans 16 amino acids. The CDR3 DNA is TGTGCCAGCAGTTCAGGGCCTGCCGGGCCGACCTACGAGCAGTACTTC. Residues: CASSSGPAGPTYEQYF.

The table lists this clonotype with a few counts. CDR3 DNA sequence: TGTGCCAGCAGTCCGGGACAGGGGTTTGAGCAGTACTTC. It translates to CASSPGQGFEQYF. The rearrangement links TRBV6-1 to TRBJ2-5; 10 bases line up with TRBD1. Germline V gene data show CDR1 as MNHNS and CDR2 as SASEGT. The CDR3 length is 13 residues. V shed 5 bases and J 11 bases; nucleotides not matched to a gene: 8.

The genes are TRBV5-5 and TRBJ2-5; TRBD2 might be the D (6 bases). Per the germline V gene, CDR1 is SGHKS and CDR2 is YYEKEE (reference sequence). Trimming took off 4 bases at V and 3 bases at J, with 13 bases between the two ends. The CDR3 extends over 14 amino acids. The CDR3 loop is CASSQKGGEETQYF. CDR3 bases: TGTGCCAGCAGCCAAAAGGGCGGGGAAGAGACCCAGTACTTC. Filled out from reference TRBV5-5 and TRBJ2-5, the complete variable domain reads DAGVTQSPTHLIKTRGQQVTLRCSPISGHKSVSWYQQVLGQGPQFIFQYYEKEERGRGNFPDRFSARQFPNYSSELNVNALLLGDSALYLCASSQKGGEETQYFGPGTRLLVL.

V usage is TRBV25-1 and J usage is TRBJ2-7; D call uncertain. This CDR3 region has 11 residues. In germline, CDR1 is MGHDK, CDR2 SYGVNS. Trimming shortened V by 5 bases and J by 3 bases, and 5 bases separated the two germline ends. CDR3 in DNA: TGTGCCAGCAGTTGGGACTACGAGCAGTACTTC. Translated: CASSWDYEQYF.

This clonotype was counted a few times. For the CDR3, the DNA is TGTGCCAGCAGCCTTAGACTAGCGGGGGTTTACTACAATGAGCAGTTCTTC. Encoded protein: CASSLRLAGVYYNEQFF. The chain is built from TRBV7-2 and TRBJ2-1, with 12 bases fitting TRBD2. V trimming: 5 bases; J trimming: 3 bases; junction bases outside the gene matches: 8. The CDR3 contains 17 residues. Germline CDR1 and CDR2: SGHTA and FQGNSA. The full variable domain, its missing parts supplied by reference TRBV7-2 and TRBJ2-1, is GAGVSQSPSNKVTEKGKDVELRCDPISGHTALYWYRQSLGQGLEFLIYFQGNSAPDKSGLPSDRFSAERTGGSVSTLTIQRTQQEDSAVYLCASSLRLAGVYYNEQFFGPGTRLTVL.

V usage is TRBV12-3 or TRBV12-4 and J usage is TRBJ2-4; no clear D gene. The DNA end is more similar to TRBJ2-7, so the J call may be wrong. The CDR3 has 14 amino acids. The CDR3, as DNA: TGTGCCAGCAGTCCGACCCTCCGTACCTACGAGCAGTACTTC. Its protein product is CASSPTLRTYEQYF.

V and J are TRBV12-3 or TRBV12-4 and TRBJ1-1; 9 bases map to TRBD1. The CDR3 is 15 amino acids. V shed 6 bases and J 4 bases; nucleotides not matched to a gene: 9. The CDR3 sequence is CASSSRGTGSTEAFF. The CDR3 region has the DNA TGTGCCAGCAGCTCACGCGGGACAGGGAGCACTGAAGCTTTCTTT.

This clonotype turned up a few times. The chain links TRBV4-1 to TRBJ1-5; D is uncertain. This CDR3 region has 17 residues. Germline CDR1 reads MGHRA; CDR2 reads YSYEKL. Between the trimmed V and J ends, which lost 0 bases and 5 bases, there was a span of 17 bases. The CDR3 here is CASSQDREDEVDQPQHF. In nucleotides, the CDR3 is TGCGCCAGCAGCCAAGATCGAGAGGACGAGGTAGATCAGCCCCAGCATTTT.

This chain connects TRBV6-6 to TRBJ2-5; 8 bases align to TRBD1. The J call may be in error: the DNA end matches TRBJ2-7 better. This CDR3 region has 13 residues. CDR1 MNHNY and CDR2 SVGAGI come from the germline V gene (reference sequence). CDR3: CASRDRAGYEQYF. The CDR3 DNA is TGTGCCAGCAGGGACAGGGCGGGATACGAGCAGTACTTC.

The chain recombines TRBV5-1 with TRBJ2-1; D tentatively fits TRBD1 or TRBD2 (5 bases each). V lost 5 bases to trimming and J lost 4 bases, with 13 bases between them. The CDR3 runs 14 residues. Germline V gives CDR1 SGHRS, CDR2 YFSETQ. For the CDR3, the DNA is TGCGCCAGCAGGGGACCGAGTACATACAATGAGCAGTTCTTC. Its translation is CASRGPSTYNEQFF.

The table lists this clonotype with a few counts. This chain connects TRBV5-5 to TRBJ2-3; D is undetermined. The CDR3 is made up of 12 amino acids. From germline, CDR1 is SGHKS and CDR2 YYEKEE (reference sequence). The V end lost 0 bases, the J end lost 11 bases, and 10 bases lay between the germline ends. Written as DNA, the CDR3 is TGTGCCAGCAGCTTGGAACCGAGTGTGCAGTATTTT. Translated: CASSLEPSVQYF.

The chain uses TRBV11-2 and TRBJ1-1; a possible D gene is TRBD1 (5 bases). Trimming left V 4 bases short and J 1 base short, with 13 bases between. CDR3 length: 15 amino acids. Germline V gene lookup returns CDR1 SGHAT and CDR2 FQNNGV. The CDR3 spells CASSSSPQGNTEAFF. CDR3 sequence (DNA): TGTGCCAGCAGCTCTAGTCCTCAGGGGAACACTGAAGCTTTCTTT.

The chain carries TRBV10-3 and TRBJ1-2; D perhaps matches TRBD1 (6 bases). In germline, CDR1 is ENHRY, CDR2 SYGVKD. V was pared by 8 bases and J by 4 bases, with 29 bases between. The CDR3 spans 18 residues. CDR3 coding DNA: TGTGCCATCTCCCAGGATTGGACAGAGGCCGTTCTTGGCTATGGCTACACCTTC. Translating it yields CAISQDWTEAVLGYGYTF.

This clonotype was seen just once. The J gene is TRBJ1-1, the V gene TRBV11-1, with 9 bases aligning to TRBD1. The CDR3 has 16 residues. Germline V CDR1 and CDR2: SGHAT, FQDESV (reference sequence). V was clipped by 4 bases and J by 5 bases; unmatched bases: 11. The CDR3 loop reads CASSWGTGSLGTEAFF. CDR3 DNA: TGTGCCAGCAGCTGGGGGACAGGGTCTTTAGGGACTGAAGCTTTCTTT.

This clonotype appeared once. Germline and junction disagree at one end, which may indicate a read error. V and J are TRBV28 and TRBJ2-7; 8 bases agree with TRBD2. The CDR3 sequence is 17 residues long. The germline gives CDR1 MDHEN, CDR2 SYDVKM. DNA for the CDR3: TGTGCCAGCAGTTTCCCCGGTGGAGGGCGGGGGGCCTACGGGCAGTACTTC. Its translation: CASSFPGGGRGAYGQYF. Combining the CDR3 with reference TRBV28 and TRBJ2-7 gives the whole variable domain DVKVTQSSRYLVKRTGEKVFLECVQDMDHENMFWYRQDPGLGLRLIYFSYDVKMKEKGDIPEGYSVSREKKERFSLILESASTNQTSMYLCASSFPGGGRGAYGQYFGPGTRLTVT.

The chain employs TRBV4-1 and TRBJ2-1; TRBD2 aligns across 9 bases. Trimming took 4 bases from V and 4 from J; bases not matched to a gene: 5. Germline V CDR1 and CDR2: MGHRA, YSYEKL. The CDR3 runs to 15 residues. CDR3 sequence: CASSLSGREYNEQFF. CDR3 nucleotide sequence: TGCGCCAGCAGCCTTAGCGGGAGAGAGTACAATGAGCAGTTCTTC.

On this clonotype itself: Germline and junction disagree at one end, which may indicate a read error. The rearrangement links TRBV5-6 to TRBJ2-1; 7 nucleotides align to TRBD2. The length of the CDR3 is 15 residues. Germline V gene sequence: CDR1 SGHDT, CDR2 YYEEEE. CDR3 residues: CANSLWAGDYNEQFF. In DNA form, the CDR3 reads TGTGCCAACAGCTTGTGGGCGGGGGATTACAATGAGCAGTTCTTC.

The rearrangement uses TRBV20-1 and TRBJ1-2; no reliable D call. Trimming shortened V by 6 bases and J by 0 bases, and 11 bases separated the two germline ends. CDR1 DFQATT and CDR2 SNEGSKA come from the germline V gene (reference sequence). The CDR3 extends over 13 amino acids. The CDR3 nucleotides read TGCAGTGCCCGTTTAGGACCTAACTATGGCTACACCTTC. Its translation is CSARLGPNYGYTF.

This clonotype was seen a few times. The chain is built from TRBV12-3 or TRBV12-4 and TRBJ1-6, with a possible D match to TRBD1 (6 bases). V was clipped by 5 bases and J by 2 bases, with 13 bases between them. The CDR3 length is 16 residues. This chain's CDR3 is CASSARGVTYNSPLHF. CDR3 sequence (DNA): TGTGCCAGCAGTGCTAGGGGGGTAACCTATAATTCACCCCTCCACTTT.

Only a few counts were recorded for this clonotype. The chain employs TRBV12-3 or TRBV12-4 and TRBJ2-4; 9 bases fit TRBD1. The CDR3 has 15 residues. V lost 6 bases, J lost 7 bases, and 10 bases stayed unmatched. The CDR3 DNA sequence: TGTGCCAGCAGCAGCCGCGGGACAGGGTGGAACATTCAGTACTTC. Its protein is CASSSRGTGWNIQYF.

This clonotype appeared a few times. The chain joins TRBV12-3 or TRBV12-4 to TRBJ1-1; D gene unclear. CDR3 length equals 14 residues. V was pared by 1 base and J by 0 bases, with 6 bases between. CDR3 region: CASSLGLLNTEAFF. CDR3 DNA: TGTGCCAGCAGTTTAGGACTCTTGAACACTGAAGCTTTCTTT.

Only a few counts were recorded for this clonotype. The chain joins TRBV20-1 to TRBJ2-3; the match to TRBD2 covers 8 bases. The CDR3 has 17 residues. CDR1 DFQATT and CDR2 SNEGSKA come from the germline V gene (reference sequence). J lost 2 bases, V lost 3 bases, and 13 bases had no gene match. The CDR3 nucleotides are TGCAGTGCTAGGGAGAATCGGGGGGGCCTGAACACAGATACGCAGTATTTT. Encoded protein: CSARENRGGLNTDTQYF.

The sample holds a few counts of this clonotype. The V call is TRBV7-2, the J call TRBJ2-5; 9 positions match TRBD1. J was trimmed by 5 bases and V by 1 base; bases with no gene match: 5. Germline V gives CDR1 SGHTA, CDR2 FQGNSA. This CDR3 has 15 residues. DNA of the CDR3: TGTGCCAGCAGCTTAGGGGGACAGGGAACGGAGACCCAGTACTTC. It encodes CASSLGGQGTETQYF.

There are a few counts of this clonotype. The chain has TRBV19 and TRBJ2-5; TRBD1 might be the D (5 bases). Between the trimmed V and J ends, which lost 6 bases and 5 bases, there was a span of 16 bases. Germline loops: CDR1 LNHDA, CDR2 SQIVND (reference sequence). This CDR3 region has 14 residues. This CDR3 reads CASSPGHLGETQYF. The CDR3 bases are TGTGCCAGTAGCCCCGGACACCTGGGGGAGACCCAGTACTTC.

This clonotype has more than one count but fewer than ten. The chain recombines TRBV6-6 with TRBJ1-1; D not certain. Germline V gives CDR1 MNHNY, CDR2 SVGAGI (reference sequence). The CDR3 loop spans 11 amino acids. The V end lost 11 bases, the J end lost 3 bases, and 10 bases lay between the germline ends. The CDR3 DNA sequence: TGTGCCGAGGGCCTAGACACTGAAGCTTTCTTT. Translating it yields CAEGLDTEAFF.

There are many counts of this clonotype. The genes are TRBV6-5 and TRBJ2-7, with 7 bases identical to TRBD2. The CDR3 has 14 amino acids. The V and J ends lost 5 bases and 2 bases, in that order; junction bases with no gene match: 6. Germline CDR1 MNHEY, CDR2 SVGAGI. Here the CDR3 DNA reads TGTGCCAGCAGTCTTAGCGGGCCTACCTACGAGCAGTACTTC. It specifies CASSLSGPTYEQYF.

The chain is built from TRBV4-2 and TRBJ2-5, with TRBD1 matching over 9 bases. The CDR3 spans 15 residues. Germline CDR1 LGHNA, CDR2 YNFKEQ. The J segment lost 1 base and the V segment lost 4 bases, leaving 4 bases of the junction unmatched. For the CDR3, the DNA is TGTGCCAGCAGCCGGACAGGGGCGCTCCAAGAGACCCAGTACTTC. As protein: CASSRTGALQETQYF.

To note about this clonotype: One end of the junction varies from germline; a read error may be responsible. This rearrangement joins TRBV5-1 to TRBJ2-1, with a possible D match to TRBD2 (7 bases). Per germline, CDR1 SGHRS and CDR2 YFSETQ. This CDR3 is built from 17 residues. CDR3 sequence: CASSHIRGGAVFNERFF. The CDR3 DNA reads TGCGCCAGCAGCCATATAAGGGGGGGGGCAGTCTTCAATGAGCGGTTCTTC. Based on the CDR3 plus reference TRBV5-1 and TRBJ2-1, the full variable domain is KAGVTQTPRYLIKTRGQQVTLSCSPISGHRSVSWYQQTPGQGLQFLFEYFSETQRNKGNFPGRFSGRQFSNSRSEMNVSTLELGDSALYLCASSHIRGGAVFNERFFGPGTRLTVL.